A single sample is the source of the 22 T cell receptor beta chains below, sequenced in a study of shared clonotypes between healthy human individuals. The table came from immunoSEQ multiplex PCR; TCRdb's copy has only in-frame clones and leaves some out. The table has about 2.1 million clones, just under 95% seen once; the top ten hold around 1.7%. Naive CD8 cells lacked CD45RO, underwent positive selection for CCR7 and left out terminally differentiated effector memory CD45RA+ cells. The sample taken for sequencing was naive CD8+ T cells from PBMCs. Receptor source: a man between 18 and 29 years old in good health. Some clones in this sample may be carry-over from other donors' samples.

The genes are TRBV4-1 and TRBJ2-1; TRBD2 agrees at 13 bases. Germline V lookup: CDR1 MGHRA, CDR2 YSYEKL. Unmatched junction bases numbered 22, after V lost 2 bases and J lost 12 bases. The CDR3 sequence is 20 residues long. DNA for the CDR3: TGCGCCAGCAGCCAACCTACGACCCGGGGTTGGGGACTAGCGGGAAAATGGCAGTTCTTC. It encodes CASSQPTTRGWGLAGKWQFF.

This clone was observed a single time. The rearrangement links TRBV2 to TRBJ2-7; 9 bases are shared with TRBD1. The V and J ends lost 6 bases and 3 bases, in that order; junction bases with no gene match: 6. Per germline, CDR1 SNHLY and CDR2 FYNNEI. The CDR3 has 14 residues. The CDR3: CASRGQGRNYEQYF. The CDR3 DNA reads TGTGCCAGCAGGGGACAGGGAAGGAACTACGAGCAGTACTTC.

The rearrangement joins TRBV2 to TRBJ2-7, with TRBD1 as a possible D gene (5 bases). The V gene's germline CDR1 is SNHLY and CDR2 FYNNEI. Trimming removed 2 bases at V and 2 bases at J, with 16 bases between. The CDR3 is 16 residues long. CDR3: CASSEIKGLGPYEQYF. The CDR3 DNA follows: TGTGCCAGCAGTGAAATAAAGGGGTTAGGTCCCTACGAGCAGTACTTC. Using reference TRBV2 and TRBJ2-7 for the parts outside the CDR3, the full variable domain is EPEVTQTPSHQVTQMGQEVILRCVPISNHLYFYWYRQILGQKVEFLVSFYNNEISEKSEIFDDQFSVERPDGSNFTLKIRSTKLEDSAMYFCASSEIKGLGPYEQYFGPGTRLTVT.

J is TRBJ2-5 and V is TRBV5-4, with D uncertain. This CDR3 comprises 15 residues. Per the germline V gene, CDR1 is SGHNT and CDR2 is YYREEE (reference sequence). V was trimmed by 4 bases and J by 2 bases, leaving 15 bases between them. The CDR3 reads CASSRIIGPQETQYF. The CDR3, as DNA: TGTGCCAGCAGCCGGATAATCGGACCACAAGAGACCCAGTACTTC.

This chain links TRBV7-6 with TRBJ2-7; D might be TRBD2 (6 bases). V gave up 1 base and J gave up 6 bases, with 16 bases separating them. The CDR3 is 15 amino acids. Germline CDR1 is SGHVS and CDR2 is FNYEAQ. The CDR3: CASSLVIGQEGEQYF. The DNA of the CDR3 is TGTGCCAGCAGCTTAGTAATTGGGCAGGAGGGCGAGCAGTACTTC. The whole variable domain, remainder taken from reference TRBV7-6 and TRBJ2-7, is GAGVSQSPRYKVTKRGQDVALRCDPISGHVSLYWYRQALGQGPEFLTYFNYEAQQDKSGLPNDRFSAERPEGSISTLTIQRTEQRDSAMYRCASSLVIGQEGEQYFGPGTRLTVT.

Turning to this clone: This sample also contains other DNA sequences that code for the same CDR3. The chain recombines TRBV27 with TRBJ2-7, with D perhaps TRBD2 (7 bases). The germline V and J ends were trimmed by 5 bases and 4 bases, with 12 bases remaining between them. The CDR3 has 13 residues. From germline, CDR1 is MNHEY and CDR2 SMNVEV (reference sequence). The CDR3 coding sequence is TGTGCCAGCAGTCTGCGGGGGACATACGAGCAGTACTTC. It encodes CASSLRGTYEQYF.

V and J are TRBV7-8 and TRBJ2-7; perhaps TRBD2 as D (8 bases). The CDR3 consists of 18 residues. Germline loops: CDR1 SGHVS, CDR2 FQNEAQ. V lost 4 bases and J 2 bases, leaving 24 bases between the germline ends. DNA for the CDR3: TGTGCCAGCAGCTACCCGGGACAGAGGGCGGGAGGCCCCTACGAGCAGTACTTC. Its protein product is CASSYPGQRAGGPYEQYF.

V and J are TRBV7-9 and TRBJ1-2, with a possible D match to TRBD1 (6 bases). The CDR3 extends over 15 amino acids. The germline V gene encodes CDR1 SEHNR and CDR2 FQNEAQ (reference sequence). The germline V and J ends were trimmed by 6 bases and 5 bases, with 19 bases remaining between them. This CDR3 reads CASRPTTGISYGYTF. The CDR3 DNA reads TGTGCCAGCAGGCCAACTACAGGGATTTCTTATGGCTACACCTTC.

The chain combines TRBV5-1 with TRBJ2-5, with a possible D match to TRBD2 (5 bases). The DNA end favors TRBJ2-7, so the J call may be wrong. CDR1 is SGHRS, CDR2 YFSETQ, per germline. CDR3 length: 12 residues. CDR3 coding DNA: TGCGCCAGCAGCTTCACGAGGGACGAGCAGTACTTC. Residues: CASSFTRDEQYF.

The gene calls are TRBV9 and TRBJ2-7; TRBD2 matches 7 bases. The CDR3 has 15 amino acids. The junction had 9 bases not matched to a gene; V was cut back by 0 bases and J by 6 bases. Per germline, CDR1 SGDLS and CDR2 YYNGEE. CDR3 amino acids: CASSVGRGSASEQYF. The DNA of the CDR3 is TGTGCCAGCAGCGTAGGCCGCGGGAGCGCTAGCGAGCAGTACTTC.

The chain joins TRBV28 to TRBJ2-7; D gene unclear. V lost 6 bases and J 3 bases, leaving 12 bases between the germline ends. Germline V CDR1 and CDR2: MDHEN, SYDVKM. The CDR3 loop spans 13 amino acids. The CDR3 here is CASRAPRNYEQYF. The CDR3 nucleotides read TGTGCCAGCAGAGCGCCGCGGAACTACGAGCAGTACTTC.

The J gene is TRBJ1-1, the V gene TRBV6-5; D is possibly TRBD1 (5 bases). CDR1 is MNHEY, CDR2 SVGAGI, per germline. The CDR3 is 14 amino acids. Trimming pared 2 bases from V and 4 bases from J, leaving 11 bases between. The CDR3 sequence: CASSYIEGITEAFF. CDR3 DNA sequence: TGTGCCAGCAGTTACATCGAGGGGATCACTGAAGCTTTCTTT.

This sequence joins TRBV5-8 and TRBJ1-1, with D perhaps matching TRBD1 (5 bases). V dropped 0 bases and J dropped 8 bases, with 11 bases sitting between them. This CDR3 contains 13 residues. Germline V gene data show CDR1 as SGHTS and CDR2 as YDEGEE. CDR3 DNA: TGTGCCAGCAGCTTGGCAGGGATCGACGAAGCTTTCTTT. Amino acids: CASSLAGIDEAFF.

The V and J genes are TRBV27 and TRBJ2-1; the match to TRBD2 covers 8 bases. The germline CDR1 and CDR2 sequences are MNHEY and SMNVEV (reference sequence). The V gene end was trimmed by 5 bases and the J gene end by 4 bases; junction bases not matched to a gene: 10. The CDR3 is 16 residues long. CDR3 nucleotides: TGTGCCAGCAGTGCGTCACTAGCGGAGATATACAATGAGCAGTTCTTC. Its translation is CASSASLAEIYNEQFF.

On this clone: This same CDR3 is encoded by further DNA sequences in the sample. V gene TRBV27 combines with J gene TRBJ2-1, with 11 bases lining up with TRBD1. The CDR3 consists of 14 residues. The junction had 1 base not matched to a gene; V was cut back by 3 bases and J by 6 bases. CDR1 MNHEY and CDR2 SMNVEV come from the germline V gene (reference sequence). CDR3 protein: CASSLGTGGNEQFF. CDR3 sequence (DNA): TGTGCCAGCAGTTTGGGGACAGGGGGCAATGAGCAGTTCTTC.

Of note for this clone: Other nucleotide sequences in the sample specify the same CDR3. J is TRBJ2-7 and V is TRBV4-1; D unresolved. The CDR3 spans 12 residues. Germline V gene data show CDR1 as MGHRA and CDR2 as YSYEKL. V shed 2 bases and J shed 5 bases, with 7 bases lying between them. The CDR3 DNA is TGCGCCAGCAGCCAAAGAGGCGACGAGCAGTACTTC. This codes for CASSQRGDEQYF.

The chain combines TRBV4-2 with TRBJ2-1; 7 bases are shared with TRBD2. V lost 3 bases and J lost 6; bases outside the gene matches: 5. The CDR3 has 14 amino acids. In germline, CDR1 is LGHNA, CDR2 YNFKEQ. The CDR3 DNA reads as TGTGCCAGCAGCCATCCCGGGACTACCAATGAGCAGTTCTTC. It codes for CASSHPGTTNEQFF.

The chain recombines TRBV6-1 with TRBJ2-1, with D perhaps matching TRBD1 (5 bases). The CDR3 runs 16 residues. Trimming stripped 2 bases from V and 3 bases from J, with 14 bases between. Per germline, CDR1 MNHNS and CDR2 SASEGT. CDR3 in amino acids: CASSEPPQGLYNEQFF. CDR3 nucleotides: TGTGCCAGCAGTGAACCTCCTCAGGGCCTCTACAATGAGCAGTTCTTC.

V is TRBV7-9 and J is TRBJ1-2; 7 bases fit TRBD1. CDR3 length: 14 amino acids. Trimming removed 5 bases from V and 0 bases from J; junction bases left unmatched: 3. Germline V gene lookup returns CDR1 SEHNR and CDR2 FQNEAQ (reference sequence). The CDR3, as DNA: TGTGCCAGCAGCCCCGGGACAGCTAACTATGGCTACACCTTC. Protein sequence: CASSPGTANYGYTF. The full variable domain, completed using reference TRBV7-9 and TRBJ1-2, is DTGVSQNPRHKITKRGQNVTFRCDPISEHNRLYWYRQTLGQGPEFLTYFQNEAQLEKSRLLSDRFSAERPKGSFSTLEIQRTEQGDSAMYLCASSPGTANYGYTFGSGTRLTVV.

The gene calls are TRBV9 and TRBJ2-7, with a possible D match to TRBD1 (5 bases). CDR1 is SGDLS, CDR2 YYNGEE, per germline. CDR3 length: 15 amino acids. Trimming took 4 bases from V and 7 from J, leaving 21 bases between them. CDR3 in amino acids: CASSPGPTGAREQYF. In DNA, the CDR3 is TGTGCCAGCAGCCCCGGGCCCACAGGAGCTCGGGAGCAGTACTTC.

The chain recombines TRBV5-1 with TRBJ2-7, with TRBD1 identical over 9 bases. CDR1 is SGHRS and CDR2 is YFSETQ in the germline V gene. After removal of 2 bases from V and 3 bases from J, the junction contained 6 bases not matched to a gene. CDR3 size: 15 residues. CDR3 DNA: TGCGCCAGCAGCTTAACAGGGGGCCCAGTCTACGAGCAGTACTTC. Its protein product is CASSLTGGPVYEQYF.

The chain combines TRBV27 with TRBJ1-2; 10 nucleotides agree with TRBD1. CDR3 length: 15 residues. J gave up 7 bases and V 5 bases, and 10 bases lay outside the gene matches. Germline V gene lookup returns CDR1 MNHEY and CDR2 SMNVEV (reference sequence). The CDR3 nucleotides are TGTGCCAGCAGTCTTTCGCGGACAGGGGGATTTGGCTACACCTTC. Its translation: CASSLSRTGGFGYTF.